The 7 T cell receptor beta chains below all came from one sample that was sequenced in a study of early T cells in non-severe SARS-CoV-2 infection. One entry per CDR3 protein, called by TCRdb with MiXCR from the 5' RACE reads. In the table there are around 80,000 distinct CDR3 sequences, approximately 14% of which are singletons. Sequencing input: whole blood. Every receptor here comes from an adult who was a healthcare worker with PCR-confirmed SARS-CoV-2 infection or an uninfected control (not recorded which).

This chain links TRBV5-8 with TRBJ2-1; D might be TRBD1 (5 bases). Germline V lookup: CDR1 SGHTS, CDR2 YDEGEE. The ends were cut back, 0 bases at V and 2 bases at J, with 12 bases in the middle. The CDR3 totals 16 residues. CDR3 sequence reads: CASSLGQGSPYNEQFF. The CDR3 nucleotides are TGTGCCAGCAGCTTGGGGCAGGGCAGCCCCTACAATGAGCAGTTCTTC.

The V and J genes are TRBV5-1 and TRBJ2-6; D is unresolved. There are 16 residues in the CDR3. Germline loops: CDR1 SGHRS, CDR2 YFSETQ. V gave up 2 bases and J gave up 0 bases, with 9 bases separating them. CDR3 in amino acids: CASSLAPSSGANVLTF. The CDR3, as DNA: TGCGCCAGCAGCTTAGCCCCCAGCTCTGGGGCCAACGTCCTGACTTTC.

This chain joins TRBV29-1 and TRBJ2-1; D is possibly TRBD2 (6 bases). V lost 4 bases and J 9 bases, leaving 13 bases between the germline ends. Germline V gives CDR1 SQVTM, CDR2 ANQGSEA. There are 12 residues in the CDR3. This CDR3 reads CSVGSGSGEQFF. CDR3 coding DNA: TGCAGCGTTGGGAGCGGGTCTGGTGAGCAGTTCTTC.

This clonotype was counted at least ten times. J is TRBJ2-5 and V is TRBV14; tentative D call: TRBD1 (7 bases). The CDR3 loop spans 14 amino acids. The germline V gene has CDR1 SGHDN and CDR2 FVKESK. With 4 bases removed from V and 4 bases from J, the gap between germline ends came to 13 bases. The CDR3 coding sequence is TGTGCCAGCAGCCTTAGACAGGGAGGAGAGACCCAGTACTTC. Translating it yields CASSLRQGGETQYF.

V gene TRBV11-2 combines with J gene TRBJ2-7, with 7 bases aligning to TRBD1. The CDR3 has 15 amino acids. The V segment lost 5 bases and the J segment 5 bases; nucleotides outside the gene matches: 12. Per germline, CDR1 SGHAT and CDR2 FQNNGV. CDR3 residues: CASSPMTGIGDEQYF. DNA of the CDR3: TGTGCCAGCAGCCCAATGACAGGGATCGGGGACGAGCAGTACTTC.

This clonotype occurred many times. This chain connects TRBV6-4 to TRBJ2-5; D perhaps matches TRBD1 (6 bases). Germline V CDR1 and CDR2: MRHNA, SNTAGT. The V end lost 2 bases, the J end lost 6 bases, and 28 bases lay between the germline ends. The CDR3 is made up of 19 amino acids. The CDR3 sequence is CASSDGGAGDRCLVKTQYF. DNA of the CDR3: TGTGCCAGCAGTGACGGGGGCGCTGGGGACCGATGTCTGGTAAAGACCCAGTACTTC.

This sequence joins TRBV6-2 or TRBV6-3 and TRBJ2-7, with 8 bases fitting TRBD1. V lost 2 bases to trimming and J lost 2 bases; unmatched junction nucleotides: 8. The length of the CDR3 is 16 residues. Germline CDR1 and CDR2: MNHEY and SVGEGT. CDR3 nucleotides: TGTGCCAGCAGTTACCCCCGGGACAGGCACCCCTACGAGCAGTACTTC. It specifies CASSYPRDRHPYEQYF.